The rows below give T cell receptor beta chains drawn from one sample of a study of shared clonotypes between healthy human individuals. Some clones are missing from TCRdb's copy, which holds only in-frame ones; the method was immunoSEQ multiplex PCR. This sample has 650,000 to 800,000 clones; roughly two thirds occur once, and the top ten carry more than 1.5%. The sequenced sample was memory CD4+ T cells sorted from blood. The receptor source for this set is a woman aged 25 to 39 in good health. Each CDR3 is given with its conserved first and last residue. The order of the fields is clone size, J gene, V gene, CDR3 protein. The size of a clone is reported for some rows only, either as once, few or many, or as a class for expanded clones.

.,TRBJ2-1,TRBV2,CASSVRQWGDEQFF
.,TRBJ2-6,TRBV6-5,CASSYIRSGANVLTF
.,TRBJ2-7,TRBV7-3,CASSLTPGDEQYF
.,TRBJ2-5,TRBV7-3,CASSEGLAGLGRETQYF
.,TRBJ1-1,TRBV15,CATSKNTEAFF
.,TRBJ2-2,TRBV7-2,CASSLVGQRTGELFF
.,TRBJ2-3,TRBV4-1,CASSQVGQGFADTQYF
.,TRBJ1-4,TRBV7-8,CASSPRRDPGKLFF
.,TRBJ1-4,TRBV2,CASSQDREPTNEKLFF
few,TRBJ2-7,TRBV10-2,CASSTGPIYEQYF
.,TRBJ2-2,TRBV19,CASTRRTDNTGELFF
.,TRBJ2-7,TRBV11-3,CASSLWGAYEQYF
.,TRBJ1-2,TRBV29-1,CSVGQGGGYTF
.,TRBJ2-5,TRBV5-4,CASSLEREETQYF
.,TRBJ2-7,TRBV10-2,CASRHNQGFGVEGEQYF
.,TRBJ1-1,TRBV18,CASSTPKNTEAFF
.,TRBJ2-1,TRBV10-1,CASSESGLAGASHNEQFF
once,TRBJ2-1,TRBV27,CASSPRGGRANEQFF
.,TRBJ2-7,TRBV25-1,CASSEYVGAKQYF
.,TRBJ1-3,TRBV28,CASRKDRGRNTIYF
.,TRBJ2-1,TRBV30,CAWKGAGGLHPSSYNEQFF
.,TRBJ1-5,TRBV5-1,CASSPFGGNQPQHF
.,TRBJ2-3,TRBV20-1,CSARVRDTQYF
.,TRBJ2-2,TRBV2,CASSAIAVSGTGELFF
few,TRBJ2-7,TRBV6-1,CASNPTGLHEQYF
.,TRBJ1-6,TRBV5-1,CASSLTYPSGNSPLHF
.,TRBJ2-3,TRBV4-1,CASSLTEGGPDTQYF
.,TRBJ2-5,TRBV5-1,CASSLAGLVAGEETQYF
.,TRBJ2-7,TRBV10-1,CASTLRDRTRDEQYF
.,TRBJ2-3,TRBV7-6,CASSSVGLLSTDTQYF
few,TRBJ1-3,TRBV2,CASNNGRAGNTIYF
.,TRBJ1-1,TRBV6-1,CASSHDREAFF
.,TRBJ2-3,TRBV5-1,CASSLANRGTDTQYF
.,TRBJ2-7,TRBV27,CASSLGPPYEQYF
.,TRBJ1-3,TRBV19,CASSTAGSSGNTIYF